This entry lists 4 T cell receptor beta chains sequenced from one sample in a study of PD-1 blockade in classical Hodgkin lymphoma. All patients relapsed after autologous stem cell transplantation, and brentuximab vedotin exposure varied. Some clones are missing from TCRdb's copy, which holds only in-frame ones; the method was immunoSEQ multiplex PCR. Among 55,000 to 75,000 clones listed, approximately 94% were seen once. The sequenced sample was peripheral blood mononuclear cells (PBMCs), obtained at baseline. All receptors come from a human donor with classical Hodgkin lymphoma.

The chain couples TRBV25-1 to TRBJ2-7; D is unresolved. The CDR3 is 12 amino acids. The V gene's germline CDR1 is MGHDK and CDR2 SYGVNS. Between the trimmed V and J ends, which lost 3 bases and 5 bases, there was a span of 8 bases. The CDR3 loop is CASSEQYHEQYF. The CDR3, as DNA: TGTGCCAGCAGTGAGCAGTACCACGAGCAGTACTTC.

The chain uses TRBV7-8 and TRBJ1-3; D is unresolved. Looked up from germline, CDR1 is SGHVS and CDR2 is FQNEAQ. The CDR3 extends over 12 amino acids. Trimming shortened V by 10 bases and J by 4 bases, and 11 bases separated the two germline ends. CDR3 sequence (DNA): TGTGCCACCCGGACGGACGGAAACACCATATATTTT. Its protein product is CATRTDGNTIYF.

The rearrangement uses TRBV7-9 and TRBJ2-5; TRBD2 agrees at 12 bases. Trimming removed 3 bases from V and 0 bases from J; junction bases left unmatched: 8. The CDR3 has 18 amino acids. In germline, CDR1 is SEHNR, CDR2 FQNEAQ (reference sequence). Here the CDR3 reads CASSFKTSGGLYQETQYF. The CDR3, as DNA: TGTGCCAGCAGCTTTAAGACTAGCGGGGGCCTGTACCAAGAGACCCAGTACTTC.

On this clone itself: The sample contains more than one DNA sequence encoding this CDR3. The CDR3 region has the DNA TGTGCCATCAGGGGACAGGGGAACACTGAAGCTTTCTTT. This encodes CAIRGQGNTEAFF. The chain joins TRBV10-3 to TRBJ1-1; 9 nucleotides match TRBD1. J gave up 1 base and V 6 bases, and 0 bases lay outside the gene matches. The CDR3 extends over 13 amino acids. CDR1 ENHRY and CDR2 SYGVKD come from the germline V gene.